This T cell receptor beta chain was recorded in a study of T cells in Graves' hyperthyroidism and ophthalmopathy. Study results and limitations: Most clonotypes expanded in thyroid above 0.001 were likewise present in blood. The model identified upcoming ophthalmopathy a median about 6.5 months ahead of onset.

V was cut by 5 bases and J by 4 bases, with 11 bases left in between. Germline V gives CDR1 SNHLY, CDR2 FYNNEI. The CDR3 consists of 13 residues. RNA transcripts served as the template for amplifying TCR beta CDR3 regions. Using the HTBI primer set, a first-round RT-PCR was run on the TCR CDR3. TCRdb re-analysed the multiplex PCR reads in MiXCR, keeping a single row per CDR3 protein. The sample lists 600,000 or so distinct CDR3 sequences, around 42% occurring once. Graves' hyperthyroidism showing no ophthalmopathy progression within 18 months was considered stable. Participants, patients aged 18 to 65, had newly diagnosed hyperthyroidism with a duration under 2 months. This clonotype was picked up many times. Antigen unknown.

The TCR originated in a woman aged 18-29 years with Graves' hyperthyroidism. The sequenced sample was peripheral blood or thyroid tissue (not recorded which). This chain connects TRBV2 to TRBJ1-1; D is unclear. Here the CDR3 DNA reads TGTGCCAGCAGTCCCTATATTACCACTGAAGCTTTCTTT. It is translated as CASSPYITTEAFF.